The present T cell receptor beta chain was sequenced within a study of radiotherapy plus CTLA-4 blockade in lung cancer. The table came from immunoSEQ multiplex PCR; TCRdb's copy has only in-frame clones and leaves some out. The sample contains tens of thousands of clones, around four fifths of which appear only once. The CDR3 sequence is 14 residues long. The germline V gene has CDR1 KGHSH and CDR2 LQKENI. Trimming removed 3 bases from V and 8 bases from J; junction bases left unmatched: 6. The TCR sequence derives from a human donor with non-small cell lung cancer who had stable disease on radiotherapy plus ipilimumab. This chain connects TRBV18 to TRBJ1-2; the match to TRBD1 covers 10 bases. Specimen: peripheral blood, collected from a patient treated with radiotherapy plus ipilimumab. The CDR3 region has the DNA TGTGCCAGCTCACCCGCGACAGGGGGCGCGGGCTACACCTTC. It specifies CASSPATGGAGYTF.